Below are 26 T cell receptor beta chains sequenced from a single sample in a study of blood T cell repertoires in COVID-19 (dated by TCRdb to about 2020). Library preparation used the immunoSEQ multiplex PCR assay. Held by TCRdb, this immuneACCESS table contains in-frame sequences only and omits some clones. Under half of the omission traces to an unresolved V gene where checked; the cause of the rest is unknown. For this sample the table gives under 150,000 clones, of which 85% to 90% were detected only once. The biggest ten clones account for 4% to 5.5% of the sample. Sequences were obtained from peripheral blood. Every receptor here comes from a woman aged 45-65 years with acute or convalescent COVID-19.

The CDR3 protein is CASTPGRGSTNYGYTF. The CDR3 DNA sequence: TGTGCCAGCACGCCCGGCAGGGGCTCTACTAACTATGGCTACACCTTC. The chain employs TRBV11-2 and TRBJ1-2; perhaps TRBD1 as D (6 bases). Germline CDR1 SGHAT, CDR2 FQNNGV. Trimming removed 7 bases from V and 0 bases from J, with 18 bases in between. The CDR3 consists of 16 residues.

V usage is TRBV6-5 and J usage is TRBJ1-2, with 10 bases that match TRBD1. The V gene end was trimmed by 10 bases and the J gene end by 3 bases; junction bases not matched to a gene: 5. Germline V gives CDR1 MNHEY, CDR2 SVGAGI. This CDR3 is built from 13 residues. CDR3 residues: CATRTGGDYGYTF. The CDR3 DNA reads as TGTGCCACCAGGACAGGGGGGGACTATGGCTACACCTTC.

V and J are TRBV27 and TRBJ2-1, with D perhaps matching TRBD2 (5 bases). The CDR3 runs to 12 residues. From germline, CDR1 is MNHEY and CDR2 SMNVEV (reference sequence). Trimming removed 6 bases at V and 10 bases at J, with 13 bases between. The CDR3 sequence: CASRTAGGEQFF. As DNA, the CDR3 is TGTGCCAGCAGGACCGCGGGCGGCGAGCAGTTCTTC.

The chain is built from TRBV23-1 and TRBJ2-7; D is perhaps TRBD1 (6 bases). TRBV23-1 is an open reading frame, and its role is uncertain. The CDR3 consists of 13 residues. The germline V and J ends were trimmed by 5 bases and 2 bases, with 10 bases remaining between them. In DNA form, the CDR3 reads TGCGCCAGCAGTGGGGGCAGGACCTACGAGCAGTACTTC. It specifies CASSGGRTYEQYF.

This clone has more than one count but fewer than ten. This chain joins TRBV6-5 and TRBJ1-4, with D perhaps matching TRBD1 (5 bases). CDR1 and CDR2 (germline): MNHEY, SVGAGI. The CDR3 has 14 amino acids. Trimming removed 8 bases from V and 8 bases from J, with 18 bases in between. The CDR3 nucleotides are TGTGCCAGCCTCACGCTTATTCGACAGGAAAAACTGTTTTTT. It codes for CASLTLIRQEKLFF.

The chain couples TRBV7-2 to TRBJ2-7; D call uncertain. This CDR3 has 17 amino acids. The ends were cut back, 5 bases at V and 0 bases at J, with 20 bases in the middle. Looked up from germline, CDR1 is SGHTA and CDR2 is FQGNSA. This chain's CDR3 is CASSPEPPNLSSYEQYF. CDR3 bases: TGTGCCAGCAGCCCCGAACCGCCGAATTTGAGCTCCTACGAGCAGTACTTC.

CDR3 loop: CASNREGTEAFF. Written as DNA, the CDR3 is TGTGCCAGCAACCGGGAGGGAACTGAAGCTTTCTTT. This sequence joins TRBV6-6 and TRBJ1-1; D not certain. V lost 7 bases to trimming and J lost 5 bases, with 11 bases between them. The CDR3 runs to 12 residues. Germline CDR1 is MNHNY and CDR2 is SVGAGI (reference sequence).

The chain is built from TRBV7-9 and TRBJ1-1; 7 nucleotides align to TRBD1. The CDR3 has 14 amino acids. After removal of 0 bases from V and 2 bases from J, the junction contained 0 bases not matched to a gene. Germline lookup yields CDR1 SEHNR and CDR2 FQNEAQ (reference sequence). The CDR3 sequence is CASSLAGGNTEAFF. CDR3 DNA: TGTGCCAGCAGCTTAGCAGGGGGCAACACTGAAGCTTTCTTT.

The V gene is TRBV30, the J gene TRBJ2-3, with 14 bases fitting TRBD2. The CDR3 covers 15 residues. The germline V gene has CDR1 GTSNPN and CDR2 SVGIG (reference sequence). J was trimmed by 8 bases and V by 5 bases; bases with no gene match: 9. The CDR3 bases are TGTGCCTGGCGAGAGGGGGGACTAGCGGGAGTTACGCAGTATTTT. Its protein product is CAWREGGLAGVTQYF.

V gene TRBV28 combines with J gene TRBJ2-7, with TRBD1 identical over 8 bases. CDR1 and CDR2 (germline): MDHEN, SYDVKM. This CDR3 contains 15 residues. The junction had 11 bases not matched to a gene; V was cut back by 6 bases and J by 4 bases. The DNA for the CDR3 is TGTGCCAGCAGCACCGGGACAGGAATGGCTTACGAGCAGTACTTC. Its protein is CASSTGTGMAYEQYF.

A single count supports this clone. The genes are TRBV29-1 and TRBJ1-4; perhaps TRBD1 as D (6 bases). V shed 6 bases and J shed 10 bases, with 12 bases lying between them. The CDR3 is made up of 11 amino acids. The germline V gene encodes CDR1 SQVTM and CDR2 ANQGSEA. The CDR3 sequence is CSVLQGVKLFF. CDR3 DNA: TGCAGCGTCTTACAGGGTGTAAAACTGTTTTTT. The full variable domain, with the rest looked up from reference TRBV29-1 and TRBJ1-4, is SAVISQKPSRDICQRGTSLTIQCQVDSQVTMMFWYRQQPGQSLTLIATANQGSEATYESGFVIDKFPISRPNLTFSTLTVSNMSPEDSSIYLCSVLQGVKLFFGSGTQLSVL.

J is TRBJ1-2 and V is TRBV27; D gene ambiguous. Germline V gene lookup returns CDR1 MNHEY and CDR2 SMNVEV (reference sequence). Trimming shortened V by 2 bases and J by 8 bases, and 12 bases separated the two germline ends. The CDR3 extends over 13 amino acids. In nucleotides, the CDR3 is TGTGCCAGCAGTTTAACTCCGGGTGGGGGCTACACCTTC. It translates to CASSLTPGGGYTF.

As DNA, the CDR3 is TGCGCCAGCAGGCCTGGCTATACTAAAGAGGAGCAGTACTTC. Translated: CASRPGYTKEEQYF. V gene TRBV5-1 combines with J gene TRBJ2-7; D not certain. The V end was cut by 5 bases, the J end by 7 bases, with 19 bases between. The CDR3 runs 14 residues. Germline CDR1 is SGHRS and CDR2 is YFSETQ.

The chain joins TRBV11-2 to TRBJ1-5; D might be TRBD1 (5 bases). Germline V gene sequence: CDR1 SGHAT, CDR2 FQNNGV. The CDR3 extends over 15 amino acids. Between the trimmed V and J ends, which lost 1 base and 4 bases, there was a span of 11 bases. CDR3 sequence reads: CASSLGGSPNQPQHF. Here the CDR3 DNA reads TGTGCCAGCAGCTTAGGGGGCAGCCCAAATCAGCCCCAGCATTTT.

The CDR3 DNA reads as TGTGCCAGCAGCTCCCTAGGAGAGAGCACTGAAGCTTTCTTT. Residues: CASSSLGESTEAFF. The chain carries TRBV7-3 and TRBJ1-1; D unclear. CDR1 SGHTA and CDR2 FQGTGA come from the germline V gene. The ends were cut back, 4 bases at V and 4 bases at J, with 13 bases in the middle. The CDR3 spans 14 residues.

V gene TRBV6-5 combines with J gene TRBJ2-7; possibly TRBD2 for D (7 bases). The V gene lost 7 bases and the J gene lost 9 bases, with 16 bases spanning the gap. Per germline, CDR1 MNHEY and CDR2 SVGAGI. The CDR3 has 12 amino acids. For the CDR3, the DNA is TGTGCCAGCAATAGAGGGGGAGGGCCGCAGTACTTC. Its translation: CASNRGGGPQYF.

The rearrangement uses TRBV7-8 and TRBJ2-2; D is perhaps TRBD1 (6 bases). The CDR3 has 14 amino acids. V was shortened by 6 bases and J by 3 bases, with 11 bases between the two germline ends. In germline, CDR1 is SGHVS, CDR2 FQNEAQ. CDR3: CASSSQGYTGELFF. In nucleotides, the CDR3 is TGTGCCAGCAGTTCACAGGGTTACACCGGGGAGCTGTTTTTT.

The chain carries TRBV7-2 and TRBJ2-7; 8 nucleotides agree with TRBD2. V gave up 2 bases and J gave up 3 bases; unmatched junction bases: 9. The CDR3 totals 16 residues. Germline lookup yields CDR1 SGHTA and CDR2 FQGNSA. This chain's CDR3 is CASSLKATGGNYEQYF. DNA for the CDR3: TGTGCCAGCAGCTTAAAGGCGACGGGAGGGAACTACGAGCAGTACTTC. The variable domain in full, completed from reference TRBV7-2 and TRBJ2-7, reads GAGVSQSPSNKVTEKGKDVELRCDPISGHTALYWYRQSLGQGLEFLIYFQGNSAPDKSGLPSDRFSAERTGGSVSTLTIQRTQQEDSAVYLCASSLKATGGNYEQYFGPGTRLTVT.

The chain joins TRBV2 to TRBJ2-5, with 9 bases lining up with TRBD2. This CDR3 spans 16 amino acids. The trim removed 6 bases at V and 4 bases at J, leaving 12 bases unmatched. From germline, CDR1 is SNHLY and CDR2 FYNNEI. CDR3 residues: CASSRDLAGAGETQYF. CDR3 in DNA: TGTGCCAGCAGCCGGGACTTAGCGGGAGCAGGAGAGACCCAGTACTTC. The full variable domain, completed using reference TRBV2 and TRBJ2-5, is EPEVTQTPSHQVTQMGQEVILRCVPISNHLYFYWYRQILGQKVEFLVSFYNNEISEKSEIFDDQFSVERPDGSNFTLKIRSTKLEDSAMYFCASSRDLAGAGETQYFGPGTRLLVL.

The chain couples TRBV3-1 (or the pseudogene TRBV3-2) to TRBJ2-3; 10 nucleotides align to TRBD1. Germline V CDR1 and CDR2: LGHDT, YNNKEL (reference sequence). The trim removed 2 bases at V and 4 bases at J, leaving 9 bases unmatched. The CDR3 loop spans 17 amino acids. The CDR3 sequence is CASSQLQTGGYADTQYF. In DNA, the CDR3 is TGTGCCAGCAGCCAACTCCAGACAGGGGGCTACGCAGATACGCAGTATTTT.

The chain joins TRBV30 to TRBJ2-4; D might be TRBD1 (5 bases). The V gene lost 2 bases and the J gene lost 4 bases, with 15 bases spanning the gap. Germline lookup yields CDR1 GTSNPN and CDR2 SVGIG (reference sequence). This CDR3 is 15 amino acids long. DNA of the CDR3: TGTGCCTGGAGTCCCCGCCTTGGGGCTAAAAACATTCAGTACTTC. Its protein is CAWSPRLGAKNIQYF.

The chain couples TRBV28 to TRBJ2-1; weak D call: TRBD2 (6 bases). CDR1 is MDHEN, CDR2 SYDVKM, per germline. The ends were cut back, 5 bases at V and 8 bases at J, with 19 bases in the middle. This CDR3 has 15 amino acids. The CDR3 region has the DNA TGTGCCAGCAGTCCGCCGCGACTAGTGTTCGATGAGCAGTTCTTC. Amino acid sequence: CASSPPRLVFDEQFF. Full variable domain (missing parts from reference TRBV28 and TRBJ2-1): DVKVTQSSRYLVKRTGEKVFLECVQDMDHENMFWYRQDPGLGLRLIYFSYDVKMKEKGDIPEGYSVSREKKERFSLILESASTNQTSMYLCASSPPRLVFDEQFFGPGTRLTVL.

The chain recombines TRBV7-2 with TRBJ2-3; 9 nucleotides align to TRBD2. The CDR3 runs to 15 residues. Germline V CDR1 and CDR2: SGHTA, FQGNSA. The trim removed 4 bases at V and 10 bases at J, leaving 12 bases unmatched. The CDR3 nucleotides are TGTGCCAGCAGCTCCCTAGCGGGGCGTCAAGAGGCGCAGTATTTT. Protein: CASSSLAGRQEAQYF.

The chain is built from TRBV6-5 and TRBJ1-1; 7 nucleotides match TRBD1. This CDR3 region has 14 residues. Trimming cost V 4 bases and J 3 bases; bases outside gene matches: 5. Germline CDR1 MNHEY, CDR2 SVGAGI. Here the CDR3 reads CASSLQGVDTEAFF. The DNA for the CDR3 is TGTGCCAGCAGTTTGCAGGGGGTGGACACTGAAGCTTTCTTT.

The V and J genes are TRBV19 and TRBJ2-1; 8 bases match TRBD2. The CDR3 runs to 16 residues. Germline V lookup: CDR1 LNHDA, CDR2 SQIVND (reference sequence). With V trimmed by 1 base and J by 2 bases, 4 bases remained unmatched. In nucleotides, the CDR3 is TGTGCCAGTAGTATAGCTCGGGAGGGGGCCTACAATGAGCAGTTCTTC. This sequence encodes CASSIAREGAYNEQFF.

This rearrangement joins TRBV18 to TRBJ1-3, with TRBD1 matching 7 bases. The V segment lost 3 bases and the J segment 7 bases; nucleotides outside the gene matches: 6. Germline values: CDR1 KGHSH, CDR2 LQKENI. The CDR3 sequence is 14 residues long. CDR3 sequence reads: CASSPYDRANTIYF. The CDR3 coding sequence is TGTGCCAGCTCACCCTACGACAGGGCCAACACCATATATTTT.